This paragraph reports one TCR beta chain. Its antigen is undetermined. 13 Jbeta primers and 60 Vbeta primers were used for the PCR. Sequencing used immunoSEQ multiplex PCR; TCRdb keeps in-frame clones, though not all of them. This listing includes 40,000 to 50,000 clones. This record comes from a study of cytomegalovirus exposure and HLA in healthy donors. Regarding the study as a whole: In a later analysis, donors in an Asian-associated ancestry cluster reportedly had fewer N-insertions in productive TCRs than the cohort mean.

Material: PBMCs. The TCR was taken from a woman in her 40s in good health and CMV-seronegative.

The CDR3, as DNA: TGCAGCGCTAGACTAGCGGGCCCACTCTCCTACGAGCAGTACTTC. Protein product: CSARLAGPLSYEQYF. The rearrangement links TRBV29-1 to TRBJ2-7; 10 positions match TRBD2. V shed 7 bases and J 0 bases; nucleotides not matched to a gene: 9. The length of the CDR3 is 15 residues. Germline lookup yields CDR1 SQVTM and CDR2 ANQGSEA.